The following is a T cell receptor beta chain sequence with its context. What this receptor recognizes is not known. Per-nucleotide qualities are absent, and no much larger clonotype sits a single base away. The data belong to a study of glioma-infiltrating T cells after dendritic cell vaccination (dated by TCRdb to 2015 to 2016). A note on the overall study: The cohort included 15 or so glioblastoma patients drawn from Phase I and II dendritic cell vaccination trials, of whom 9 were newly diagnosed and 6 had recurrent disease. The vaccine was prepared from monocyte-derived dendritic cells that were cultured for seven to eight days with IL-4 and GM-CSF and then pulsed overnight with autologous tumor lysate. Autologous tumor lysate-pulsed dendritic cell vaccination was administered to the patients between about 2003 and 2012. TCR sequencing metrics, including TIL content and tumor-blood repertoire overlap, were correlated with survival after dendritic cell vaccination. Deep sequencing of TCR beta CDR3 regions was used to quantify tumor-infiltrating lymphocyte content and compare tumor and blood repertoires in dendritic cell-vaccinated glioblastoma patients. Three intradermal dendritic cell vaccine injections were administered to patients at biweekly intervals in the arm below the axilla. Broad study findings and their caveats: Longer time to progression and overall survival after dendritic cell vaccination were predicted by higher estimated pretreatment TIL content. The response model built on TCR overlap across three groups was characterized as speculative, with prospective validation still needed. The cohort was small and heterogeneous, and full blood and tumor sets were available for few patients, with initial-recurrent tumor pairs available for even fewer patients. TCR clonality showed no direct relationship with survival, which suggests that a diverse polyclonal response may be important.

What this sample's time point label stands for: after dendritic cell vaccination, including at tumor progression/relapse. Selection of patients required sufficient residual fresh-frozen tumor tissue and over two years of available survival data. None of the glioblastoma patients carried an isocitrate dehydrogenase mutation, although molecular status otherwise varied. PBMC were collected before vaccination, two weeks after the third vaccination, and at tumor progression if progression occurred. The Qiagen DNeasy Blood extraction Kit was used to extract genomic DNA. Using the immunoSEQ assay, TCRB CDR3 regions were amplified from 2 micrograms of genomic DNA, or from all available DNA when less than that was on hand. The multiplex PCR employed 60 forward primers targeting TCR V beta segments and 13 reverse primers targeting J beta segments. Synthetic control templates were spiked into each sample at limiting dilution to estimate reads per starting template. Reads of 87 bp were generated by sequencing on the Illumina HiSeq System. The authors processed their data as follows. PCR and sequencing errors were removed by merging closely related sequences with a nearest neighbor algorithm. TCR overlap was defined as the percentage of unique tumor TCR beta sequences that were also present in the same patient's peripheral blood. TCRdb carries this immuneACCESS record with in-frame sequences only. Its versions omit some clonotypes, under half of them owing to an unresolved V gene in the studies checked, with the rest unexplained. The DNA was the basis for D and trimming; V, J and clone size are from that table. The sample table holds more than 70,000 clones, of which about nine tenths were seen once. Approximately 2.4% of the sample is held by the ten biggest clonotypes.

The germline V gene (reference sequence) specifies GTSNPN as CDR1 and SVGIG as CDR2. The CDR3 numbers 12 residues from cysteine through phenylalanine. The only DNA kept is the CDR3, 36 bases in frame from the first base. V gives up 2 bases and J gives up 4 bases, and the segment between their germline ends measures 8 bases. The source material was blood, sampled after dendritic cell vaccination. The clonotype originates from a human donor with glioblastoma. Rearrangement joined TRBV30 to TRBJ1-2, and TRBD1 may be the D gene, going by 5 matching bases. This receptor has the CDR3 CAWSRQSYGYTF. The nucleotide sequence is given as TGTGCCTGGAGTCGACAGAGCTATGGCTACACCTTC.